The text below deals with one T cell receptor (beta chain). Its antigen specificity is not known. No per-base quality is available; no much larger clone lies one base away. Libraries were constructed by the immunoSEQ multiplex PCR assay. TCRdb re-hosts the immuneACCESS table, in-frame sequences only. Its copies lack some clones; in the studies checked, an unresolved V gene accounts for under half of them, and the cause for the rest is not known. This sample lists about 16,000 clones; around 70% were detected once. The top ten clonotypes cover roughly an eighth of the sample. The data are from a study of PD-1 and CTLA-4 blockade in melanoma (dated by TCRdb to about 2021). In the study overall: In patients with melanoma, the study measured the effects of PD-1 blockade versus CTLA-4 blockade on the melanoma-reactive CD8 T cell response.

This receptor was taken from a human donor with melanoma. The specimen comprised CD8+ T cells from peripheral blood, sampled from a patient given anti-PD-1 treatment.

In nucleotide form, the sequence is TGTGCCAGCAGTTATGTGGACAGGGTTAAAAAAGGCATGAACACTGAAGCTTTCTTT. It translates as CASSYVDRVKKGMNTEAFF. The sequence joins TRBV6-2 or TRBV6-3 to TRBJ1-1; 8 nucleotides in the junction match TRBD1. V is trimmed back by 3 bases and J by 0 bases, and the junction contains 15 bases that no gene match accounts for. CDR1 and CDR2, looked up from the germline V gene, are MNHEY and SVGEGT. CDR3 length: 19 amino acids, cysteine to phenylalanine. Of the read, only the CDR3 DNA is kept; its 57 bases are in frame from base 1.